This TCR beta chain was recorded in a study of cytomegalovirus exposure and HLA in healthy donors. Study results and limitations: Cytomegalovirus association was assigned to about 150 TCR beta chains.

The CDR3 runs to 14 residues. V was cut by 11 bases and J by 2 bases, with 13 bases left in between. Germline CDR1 is MNHNY and CDR2 is SVGAGI (reference sequence). A remark on this clone: What it binds is not known.

It was with 60 Vbeta and 13 Jbeta primers that the PCR ran. TCRdb's table, derived via immunoSEQ multiplex PCR, lists solely in-frame clones and lacks some. The sample lists 150,000 to 200,000 clones; 77% were seen once. The sequenced sample was PBMCs. This receptor was taken from a woman aged 25 to 39 in good health and CMV-seronegative. The chain joins TRBV6-6 to TRBJ1-6; D gene unclear. In DNA, the CDR3 is TGTGCCGTGCGGGAGGAACCCTATAATTCACCCCTCCACTTT. Amino acids: CAVREEPYNSPLHF.